This T cell receptor beta chain emerged from a study of CD8 T cells in Susac syndrome (dated by TCRdb to between 2018 and 2020). At the level of the whole study: The study used repertoire sequencing to test whether antigen drove CD8+ T cell activation and differentiation in Susac syndrome. The study compared CD8+ T cell repertoire clonality among roughly 12 healthy donors, 14 Susac syndrome patients and roughly 16 multiple sclerosis patients.

Here is what the overall study found, with its caveats: The number of individuals in the TCR sequencing and HLA analysis was recognized as being relatively small.

Remarks on this clonotype: No cognate antigen has been identified for it. No base quality values were provided; no much bigger clone lies one nucleotide off.

The CDR3 sequence holds 12 residues, the cysteine and phenylalanine included. Only the CDR3 DNA stays, 36 bases, in frame from base 1. For CDR1 and CDR2, the germline V gene (reference sequence) lists DFQATT and SNEGSKA. V drops 6 bases and J drops 8 bases, leaving 16 bases in between. RNA was extracted with the RNeasy kit and roughly 0.45 to 1 ug was reverse transcribed using random hexamers. The immunoSEQ multiplex PCR assay, which covers 54 Vbeta and 13 Jbeta segments, was used to amplify TCR beta CDR3 regions. Bias from PCR amplification was corrected by using a synthetic template baseline for primer optimization and for computational correction. The source study handled its data this way. Reads were assigned to V, D and J genes according to IMGT and analyzed in immunoSEQ Analyzer, with only productive sequences retained. Clonality was calculated as one minus the Shannon entropy normalized by log2 of the number of productive unique sequences. For each patient and control, public and private clones were evaluated within the 100 most prevalent clones. Susac-specific clones were defined as absent from healthy and MS cohorts, around 1,000 published viral clones and other ImmuneACCESS disease sequences. TCRdb reanalyzed the raw reads on its own, using fastp at Q25 for trimming and MiXCR for clone calling, and kept in-frame beta chains. All rows with the same CDR3 protein become a single entry with the most common DNA and genes. TCRdb, rather than the study authors, made the V and J calls. This sample comprises more than 75,000 distinct CDR3 sequences, roughly 93% of them detected only once. Less than 0.35% of the sample goes to the ten largest clones.

Peripheral blood CD8+ and CD4+ T cells from healthy donors, Susac syndrome patients and multiple sclerosis patients were profiled by high-throughput TCR beta sequencing. Healthy donors were age- and sex-matched controls. Bulk CD8+ and CD4+ T cells were purified magnetically by negative isolation, whereas CD8+ TEMRA cells were enriched by FACS. Blood was drawn into EDTA tubes, processed within 24 hours, and PBMCs were isolated by density gradient centrifugation. PBMCs intended for TCR sequencing were cryopreserved in liquid nitrogen and thawed later in a water bath at 37 degrees C. The sorted or isolated CD4+, CD8+ and CD8+ TEMRA cells had a purity of 90% or higher.

The sequencing sample was made of CD8+ T cells from PBMCs. This sequence was found in a human donor in good health. The V and J segments used are TRBV20-1 and TRBJ1-2, with TRBD1 as a weak D call on 6 bases. The CDR3: CSAPARGGGYTF. The DNA sequence follows: TGCAGTGCCCCCGCGCGGGGGGGCGGCTACACCTTC.